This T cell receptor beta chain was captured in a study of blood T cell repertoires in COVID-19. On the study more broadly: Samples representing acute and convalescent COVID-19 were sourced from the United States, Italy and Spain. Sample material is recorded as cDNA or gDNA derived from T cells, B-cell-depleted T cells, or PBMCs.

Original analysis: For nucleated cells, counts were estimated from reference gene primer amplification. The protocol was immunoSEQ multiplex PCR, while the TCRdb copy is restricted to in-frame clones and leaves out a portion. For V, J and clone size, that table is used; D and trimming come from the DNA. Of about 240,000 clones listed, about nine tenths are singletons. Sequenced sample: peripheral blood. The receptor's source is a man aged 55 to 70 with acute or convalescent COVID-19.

This chain's CDR3 is CASSLQAVESYEQYF. CDR3 DNA: TGTGCCAGCAGCCTCCAGGCTGTAGAATCCTACGAGCAGTACTTC. This chain joins TRBV3-1 (or the pseudogene TRBV3-2) and TRBJ2-7; no clear D. Germline CDR1 is LGHDT and CDR2 is YNNKEL (reference sequence). This CDR3 spans 15 amino acids. V shed 4 bases and J shed 1 base, with 14 bases lying between them.